The 6 T cell receptor beta chains reported below all come from one sample, sequenced in a study of molecular identifiers for immune sequencing clone quantification (dated by TCRdb to between 2018 and 2020). The library was prepared using PCR. These reads were obtained on a NextSeq 500. TCRdb ran its own pipeline on the public reads, namely fastp trimming at Q25 and MiXCR clone calling, and kept in-frame beta chains. Rows merge per CDR3 protein into single entries with the most common DNA and genes. The sample data list about half a million distinct CDR3 sequences, and roughly 25% of these were observed just once. The ten largest clones capture under 0.85% of the sample. The sequenced sample consisted of naive CD8+ T cells from blood, with Jurkat cell RNA spiked in. This sample's cell subset or site label indicates: FACS-sorted CD8+CD4-CCR7+CD45RA+ naive T cells. Receptors were obtained from a human donor in good health. Some libraries in this study had Jurkat cell RNA spiked in.

This clonotype has a handful of counts. This chain joins TRBV6-5 and TRBJ2-5; D ambiguous. V lost 6 bases and J lost 5, with 19 bases in between. From germline, CDR1 is MNHEY and CDR2 SVGAGI. The CDR3 consists of 15 residues. In DNA form, the CDR3 reads TGTGCCAGCAGCTACCTTGGGGTCGTCGGTGAGACCCAGTACTTC. It yields the protein CASSYLGVVGETQYF.

This clonotype appeared many times. This chain links TRBV6-5 with TRBJ2-7; 9 nucleotides align to TRBD1. There are 14 residues in the CDR3. The germline V gene has CDR1 MNHEY and CDR2 SVGAGI. V dropped 7 bases and J dropped 5; count of bases not matched to a gene: 9. CDR3 sequence: CASNPGTGSHEQYF. The CDR3 DNA reads TGTGCCAGCAATCCCGGGACAGGGTCCCACGAGCAGTACTTC.

A word on this clonotype: The conserved phenylalanine or tryptophan is not found at the CDR3 terminus, so this likely reflects a read error. The chain links TRBV5-1 to TRBJ1-1, with 9 positions matching TRBD1. The CDR3 covers 15 residues. Germline V gene sequence: CDR1 SGHRS, CDR2 YFSETQ. V lost 4 bases and J lost 4; bases outside the gene matches: 8. The CDR3 nucleotides are TGCGCCAGCAGCCCAGGGACAGGGATGGGCACTGAAGCTTTCTTA. This encodes CASSPGTGMGTEAFL.

In this sample, this clonotype turned up many times. The chain joins TRBV4-3 to TRBJ1-1; no reliable D call. CDR3 size: 15 residues. Germline loops: CDR1 LGHNA, CDR2 YSLEER. Trimming removed 0 bases from V and 7 bases from J, with 15 bases in between. DNA for the CDR3: TGCGCCAGCAGCCAAGAGTATCTCGGGCAGGTTGAAGCTTTCTTT. Residues: CASSQEYLGQVEAFF.

This clonotype was seen at least ten times. V gene TRBV12-3 or TRBV12-4 combines with J gene TRBJ2-5; 10 nucleotides line up with TRBD1. The CDR3 has 18 residues. V trimming: 4 bases; J trimming: 4 bases; junction bases outside the gene matches: 15. The CDR3: CASSSSTVDRGGRETQYF. CDR3 nucleotides: TGTGCCAGCAGTTCATCGACGGTGGACAGGGGGGGAAGAGAGACCCAGTACTTC.

This clonotype appeared a few times. The chain recombines TRBV4-1 with TRBJ2-4, with D tentatively TRBD2 (5 bases). Germline loops: CDR1 MGHRA, CDR2 YSYEKL. This CDR3 is built from 17 residues. Trimming took 1 base from V and 0 from J, leaving 13 bases between them. CDR3 nucleotides: TGCGCCAGCAGCCAAGTTCTCAGCGGATTAGCCAAAAACATTCAGTACTTC. This translates into CASSQVLSGLAKNIQYF.